One sample yielded the 23 T cell receptor beta chains listed below, sequenced in a study of sequential checkpoint blockade in melanoma. Documented treatment: randomized to nivolumab then ipilimumab (arm A) or the reverse (arm B). Data came from immunoSEQ multiplex PCR; TCRdb stores just in-frame clones and leaves some out. The sample lists about 10,000 clones; 73% were seen once. Sequencing was performed on CD8+ T cells sorted from blood (inferred from file names), taken from a patient given nivolumab and ipilimumab in sequence. The receptors come from a human donor with melanoma.

The chain employs TRBV30 and TRBJ1-1; no reliable D call. The V end lost 4 bases, the J end lost 0 bases, and 18 bases lay between the germline ends. The CDR3 is made up of 16 amino acids. Germline assignment: CDR1 GTSNPN and CDR2 SVGIG (reference sequence). In DNA, the CDR3 is TGTGCCTGGACCGGACGGACTATAACCATGAACACTGAAGCTTTCTTT. Amino acids: CAWTGRTITMNTEAFF.

This chain joins TRBV6-4 and TRBJ2-1, with 11 bases fitting TRBD2. Germline CDR1 reads MRHNA; CDR2 reads SNTAGT. The ends lost 5 bases at V and 9 bases at J; junction bases unmatched: 9. This CDR3 comprises 15 residues. CDR3 coding DNA: TGTGCCAGCAGTTACCCGACTAGCGGGGAGGGTGAGCAGTTCTTC. Residues: CASSYPTSGEGEQFF.

The genes are TRBV7-6 and TRBJ2-7, with a weak D call TRBD1 (7 bases). Germline V gene lookup returns CDR1 SGHVS and CDR2 FNYEAQ. This CDR3 has 14 amino acids. V shed 2 bases and J shed 5 bases, with 13 bases lying between them. CDR3 bases: TGTGCCAGCAGCTTAAATGGCAGGGGGGACGAGCAGTACTTC. Protein: CASSLNGRGDEQYF.

V is TRBV30 and J is TRBJ2-7; possibly TRBD1 for D (6 bases). Germline lookup yields CDR1 GTSNPN and CDR2 SVGIG (reference sequence). Trimming shortened V by 6 bases and J by 2 bases, and 20 bases separated the two germline ends. This CDR3 is built from 15 residues. As DNA, the CDR3 is TGTGCCTGTATTGATTTGGGGGCCCCGCCCTACGAGCAGTACTTC. Protein sequence: CACIDLGAPPYEQYF.

The chain couples TRBV27 to TRBJ2-7; possibly TRBD2 for D (6 bases). Trimming shortened V by 5 bases and J by 0 bases, and 17 bases separated the two germline ends. Germline lookup yields CDR1 MNHEY and CDR2 SMNVEV (reference sequence). This CDR3 is 16 amino acids long. CDR3 amino acids: CASSPHLSSVSYEQYF. DNA for the CDR3: TGTGCCAGCAGTCCGCACCTTTCTAGCGTCTCCTACGAGCAGTACTTC.

The chain carries TRBV7-2 and TRBJ2-7; weak D call: TRBD1 (5 bases). Germline CDR1 and CDR2: SGHTA and FQGNSA. The V and J ends lost 3 bases and 4 bases respectively, with 13 bases between them. The CDR3 totals 14 residues. In DNA, the CDR3 is TGTGCCAGCAGCTTGCGACAGTATATATACGAGCAGTACTTC. This encodes CASSLRQYIYEQYF.

This clone was recorded a few times. The chain combines TRBV27 with TRBJ1-5, with TRBD1 as a possible D gene (6 bases). Germline lookup yields CDR1 MNHEY and CDR2 SMNVEV (reference sequence). CDR3 length equals 13 residues. Trimming shortened V by 4 bases and J by 7 bases, and 11 bases separated the two germline ends. CDR3 in DNA: TGTGCCAGCAGTTGGCAGGGGCAACAGCCCCAGCATTTT. Its translation: CASSWQGQQPQHF.

V is TRBV4-2 and J is TRBJ2-3; 9 bases agree with TRBD2. After removal of 0 bases from V and 2 bases from J, the junction contained 9 bases not matched to a gene. The CDR3 runs 18 residues. CDR1 is LGHNA and CDR2 is YNFKEQ in the germline V gene. Here the CDR3 DNA reads TGTGCCAGCAGCCAAGACGGGGCAGCGGGGGGCGACACAGATACGCAGTATTTT. Translation gives CASSQDGAAGGDTDTQYF.

This chain links TRBV5-1 with TRBJ1-1; 8 bases are a match to TRBD1. Trimming at V came to 4 bases and at J to 5 bases, leaving 7 bases not matched to a gene. CDR3 size: 14 residues. Per germline, CDR1 SGHRS and CDR2 YFSETQ. CDR3 nucleotide sequence: TGCGCCAGCAGCATTGACAGGGGATTAACTGAAGCTTTCTTT. It codes for CASSIDRGLTEAFF.

The chain links TRBV19 to TRBJ1-1, with TRBD1 as a possible D gene (5 bases). The CDR3 length is 14 residues. Trimming stripped 6 bases from V and 0 bases from J, with 11 bases between. The germline gives CDR1 LNHDA, CDR2 SQIVND (reference sequence). CDR3 in DNA: TGTGCCAGTAGCTTGACAGACTTGAACACTGAAGCTTTCTTT. It codes for CASSLTDLNTEAFF.

The V call is TRBV7-9, the J call TRBJ2-7; D gene unclear. Trimming shortened V by 5 bases and J by 2 bases, and 13 bases separated the two germline ends. Germline assignment: CDR1 SEHNR and CDR2 FQNEAQ (reference sequence). The CDR3 length is 14 residues. CDR3 nucleotides: TGTGCCAGCAGCGCCCTAGTGATCGCCTACGAGCAGTACTTC. It yields the protein CASSALVIAYEQYF.

There are a few counts of this clone. The chain's CDR3 is CASSSQTRYGYTF. CDR3 DNA: TGTGCCAGCAGCTCACAGACCCGCTATGGCTACACCTTC. This chain connects TRBV7-9 to TRBJ1-2, with D uncertain. V was shortened by 4 bases and J by 4 bases, with 10 bases between the two germline ends. Germline loops: CDR1 SEHNR, CDR2 FQNEAQ (reference sequence). The CDR3 spans 13 residues.

This chain links TRBV6-5 with TRBJ1-1, with TRBD1 matching over 7 bases. Germline V CDR1 and CDR2: MNHEY, SVGAGI. The junction had 11 bases not matched to a gene; V was cut back by 7 bases and J by 6 bases. The CDR3 consists of 14 residues. This CDR3 is CASTPTGPVAEAFF. The DNA for the CDR3 is TGTGCCAGCACACCGACAGGGCCCGTCGCTGAAGCTTTCTTT.

This clone was counted only a few times. The V and J genes are TRBV25-1 and TRBJ2-1; a weak D match, TRBD2 (5 bases). The V and J ends lost 5 bases and 1 base respectively, with 9 bases between them. Germline CDR1 MGHDK, CDR2 SYGVNS. The CDR3 loop spans 14 amino acids. CDR3 coding DNA: TGTGCCAGCAGTCAGACTACGTCCTACAATGAGCAGTTCTTC. This codes for CASSQTTSYNEQFF.

This clone was seen once. The V call is TRBV7-9, the J call TRBJ2-3, with 7 bases fitting TRBD1. The germline CDR1 and CDR2 sequences are SEHNR and FQNEAQ (reference sequence). V shed 2 bases and J 0 bases; nucleotides not matched to a gene: 8. The CDR3 sequence is 17 residues long. CDR3 protein: CASSLPRQGESTDTQYF. Written as DNA, the CDR3 is TGTGCCAGCAGCTTACCCCGACAGGGAGAGAGCACAGATACGCAGTATTTT.

The chain links TRBV19 to TRBJ1-2, with TRBD1 identical over 9 bases. After removal of 3 bases from V and 8 bases from J, the junction contained 13 bases not matched to a gene. The germline V gene has CDR1 LNHDA and CDR2 SQIVND (reference sequence). The CDR3 is made up of 16 amino acids. The CDR3 DNA is TGTGCCAGTAGTATTTGGACAGGGGAGAAGGCGCACGGCTACACCTTC. This encodes CASSIWTGEKAHGYTF.

In its sample, this clone was seen a few times. The chain carries TRBV6-1 and TRBJ2-2; TRBD2 agrees at 10 bases. Per the germline V gene, CDR1 is MNHNS and CDR2 is SASEGT. J was trimmed by 3 bases and V by 9 bases; bases with no gene match: 4. The CDR3 covers 14 residues. Here the CDR3 reads CASRLAGDTGELFF. DNA for the CDR3: TGTGCCAGTAGACTAGCGGGTGACACCGGGGAGCTGTTTTTT.

This clone came up once. The rearrangement uses TRBV29-1 and TRBJ2-7; D perhaps matches TRBD2 (5 bases). The V and J ends lost 0 bases and 3 bases respectively, with 15 bases between them. The CDR3 is made up of 15 amino acids. The germline V gene encodes CDR1 SQVTM and CDR2 ANQGSEA. CDR3 amino acids: CSVEDGSLQDYEQYF. The CDR3 region has the DNA TGCAGCGTTGAAGATGGGAGTCTCCAAGACTACGAGCAGTACTTC.

CDR3 bases: TGCGCCAGCAGCCACGGGTCCGATAATGAAAAACTGTTTTTT. This encodes CASSHGSDNEKLFF. The rearrangement links TRBV4-1 to TRBJ1-4; D remains unclear. The CDR3 sequence is 14 residues long. Trimming cost V 3 bases and J 4 bases, with 9 bases left between them. The germline V gene has CDR1 MGHRA and CDR2 YSYEKL.

Concerning this clone: No conserved phenylalanine or tryptophan ends this CDR3, so it is likely a read error. The V gene is TRBV19, the J gene TRBJ1-6; D is ambiguous. Germline values: CDR1 LNHDA, CDR2 SQIVND (reference sequence). Between the trimmed V and J ends, which lost 1 base and 7 bases, there was a span of 5 bases. The CDR3 has 13 amino acids. The CDR3 DNA reads TGTGCCAGTAGTATAGGGGCAAATTCACCCCTCCACCTT. It translates to CASSIGANSPLHL.

The table lists this clone with a few counts. The rearrangement links TRBV7-9 to TRBJ1-1; 9 bases fit TRBD1. V gave up 4 bases and J gave up 5 bases; unmatched junction bases: 14. Germline CDR1 reads SEHNR; CDR2 reads FQNEAQ (reference sequence). The CDR3 spans 17 residues. The CDR3 here is CASSSPRAGQGITEAFF. The CDR3 DNA follows: TGTGCCAGCAGCTCTCCTAGGGCGGGACAGGGTATAACTGAAGCTTTCTTT.

This chain connects TRBV6-5 to TRBJ2-5; 9 positions match TRBD2. The closer fit of TRBJ2-7 to the DNA end suggests the J call may be wrong. The CDR3 loop spans 13 amino acids. In germline, CDR1 is MNHEY, CDR2 SVGAGI. CDR3 nucleotides: TGTGCCAGCAGTTACGCGGGGGGGTACGAGCAGTACTTC. Translated: CASSYAGGYEQYF.

The chain is built from TRBV4-1 and TRBJ1-4, with TRBD1 as a possible D gene (5 bases). V was trimmed by 3 bases and J by 6 bases, leaving 17 bases between them. CDR1 and CDR2 (germline): MGHRA, YSYEKL. This CDR3 is built from 16 residues. The chain's CDR3 is CASSHPSGGGYEKLFF. Written as DNA, the CDR3 is TGCGCCAGCAGCCACCCGAGCGGGGGAGGCTATGAAAAACTGTTTTTT.